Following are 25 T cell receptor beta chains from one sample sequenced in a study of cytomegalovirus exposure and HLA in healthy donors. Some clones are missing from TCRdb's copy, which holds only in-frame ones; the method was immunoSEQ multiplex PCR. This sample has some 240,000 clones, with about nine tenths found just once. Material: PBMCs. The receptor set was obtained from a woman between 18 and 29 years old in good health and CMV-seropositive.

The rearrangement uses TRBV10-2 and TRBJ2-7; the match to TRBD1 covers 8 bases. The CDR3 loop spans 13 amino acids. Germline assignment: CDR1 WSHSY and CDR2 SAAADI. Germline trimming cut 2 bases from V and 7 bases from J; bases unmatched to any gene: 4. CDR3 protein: CASSENTGGEQYF. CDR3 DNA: TGCGCCAGCAGTGAGAACACAGGGGGAGAGCAGTACTTC.

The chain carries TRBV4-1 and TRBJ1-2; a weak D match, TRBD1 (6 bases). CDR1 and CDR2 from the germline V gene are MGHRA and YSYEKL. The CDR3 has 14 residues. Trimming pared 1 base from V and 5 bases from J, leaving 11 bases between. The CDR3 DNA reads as TGCGCCAGCAGCCAAGCGGGGGGGGCGTATGGCTACACCTTC. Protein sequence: CASSQAGGAYGYTF.

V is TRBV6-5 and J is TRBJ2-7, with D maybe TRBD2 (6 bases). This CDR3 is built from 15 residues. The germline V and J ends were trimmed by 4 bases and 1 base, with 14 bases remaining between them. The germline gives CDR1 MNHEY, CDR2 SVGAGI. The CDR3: CASSFEEGLSYEQYF. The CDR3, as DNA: TGTGCCAGCAGTTTCGAGGAGGGGCTATCCTACGAGCAGTACTTC.

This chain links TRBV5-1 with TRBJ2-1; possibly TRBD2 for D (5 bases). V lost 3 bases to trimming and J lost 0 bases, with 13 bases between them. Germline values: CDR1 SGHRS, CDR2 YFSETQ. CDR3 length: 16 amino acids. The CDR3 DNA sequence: TGCGCCAGCAGCTCCGGGAATCTGGGCTCCTACAATGAGCAGTTCTTC. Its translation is CASSSGNLGSYNEQFF. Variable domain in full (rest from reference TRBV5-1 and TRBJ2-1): KAGVTQTPRYLIKTRGQQVTLSCSPISGHRSVSWYQQTPGQGLQFLFEYFSETQRNKGNFPGRFSGRQFSNSRSEMNVSTLELGDSALYLCASSSGNLGSYNEQFFGPGTRLTVL.

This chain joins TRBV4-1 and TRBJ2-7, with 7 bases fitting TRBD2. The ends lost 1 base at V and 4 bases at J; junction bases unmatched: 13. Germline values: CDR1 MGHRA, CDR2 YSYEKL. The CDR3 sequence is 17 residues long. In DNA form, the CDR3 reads TGCGCCAGCAGCCAAGCAGTAAGCGGGGTAGGAATGTACGAGCAGTACTTC. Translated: CASSQAVSGVGMYEQYF.

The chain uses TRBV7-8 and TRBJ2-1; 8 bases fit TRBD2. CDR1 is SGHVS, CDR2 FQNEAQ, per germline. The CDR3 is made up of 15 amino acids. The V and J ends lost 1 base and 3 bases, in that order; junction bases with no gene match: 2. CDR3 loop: CASSLEREGYNEQFF. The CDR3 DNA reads TGTGCCAGCAGCTTAGAACGGGAGGGCTACAATGAGCAGTTCTTC.

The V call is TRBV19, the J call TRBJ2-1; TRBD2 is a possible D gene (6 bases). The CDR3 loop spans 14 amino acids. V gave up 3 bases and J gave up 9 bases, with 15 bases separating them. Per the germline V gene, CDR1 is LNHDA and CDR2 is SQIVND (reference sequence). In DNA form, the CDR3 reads TGTGCCAGTAGTATTTGGCTAGCCGGGGGTGAGCAGTTCTTC. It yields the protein CASSIWLAGGEQFF.

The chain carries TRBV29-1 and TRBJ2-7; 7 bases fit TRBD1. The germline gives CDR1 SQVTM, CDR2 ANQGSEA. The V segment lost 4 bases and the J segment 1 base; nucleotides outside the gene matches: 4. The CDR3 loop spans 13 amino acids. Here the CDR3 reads CSVAWDSSYEQYF. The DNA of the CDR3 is TGCAGCGTTGCATGGGACAGTTCCTACGAGCAGTACTTC.

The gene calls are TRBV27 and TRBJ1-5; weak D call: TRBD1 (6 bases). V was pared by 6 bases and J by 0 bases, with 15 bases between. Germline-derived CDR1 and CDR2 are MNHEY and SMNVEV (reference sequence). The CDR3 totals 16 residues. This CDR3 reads CASRHVGTYSNQPQHF. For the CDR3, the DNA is TGTGCCAGCAGACACGTCGGGACATATAGCAATCAGCCCCAGCATTTT.

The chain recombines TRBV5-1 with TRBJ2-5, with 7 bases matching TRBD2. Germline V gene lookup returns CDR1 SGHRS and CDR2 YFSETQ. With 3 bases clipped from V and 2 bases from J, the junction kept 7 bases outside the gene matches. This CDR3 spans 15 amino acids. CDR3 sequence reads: CASSWDYGGQETQYF. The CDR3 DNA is TGCGCCAGCAGCTGGGACTACGGCGGGCAAGAGACCCAGTACTTC.

The CDR3 sequence is CASSYRTVHTEAFF. For the CDR3, the DNA is TGTGCCAGCAGCTACCGGACAGTACACACTGAAGCTTTCTTT. This rearrangement joins TRBV13 to TRBJ1-1, with D tentatively TRBD1 (6 bases). Trimming took off 4 bases at V and 3 bases at J, with 12 bases between the two ends. Germline V CDR1 and CDR2: PRHDT, FYEKMQ (reference sequence). CDR3 size: 14 residues. The full variable domain, completed using reference TRBV13 and TRBJ1-1, is AAGVIQSPRHLIKEKRETATLKCYPIPRHDTVYWYQQGPGQDPQFLISFYEKMQSDKGSIPDRFSAQQFSDYHSELNMSSLELGDSALYFCASSYRTVHTEAFFGQGTRLTVV.

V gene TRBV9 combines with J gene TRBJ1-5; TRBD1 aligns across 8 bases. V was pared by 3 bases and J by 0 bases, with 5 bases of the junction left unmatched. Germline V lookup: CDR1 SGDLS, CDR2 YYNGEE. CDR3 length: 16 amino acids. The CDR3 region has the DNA TGTGCCAGCAGCGAAGACAGGGGCCATAGCAATCAGCCCCAGCATTTT. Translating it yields CASSEDRGHSNQPQHF. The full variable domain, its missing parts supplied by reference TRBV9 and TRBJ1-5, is DSGVTQTPKHLITATGQRVTLRCSPRSGDLSVYWYQQSLDQGLQFLIQYYNGEERAKGNILERFSAQQFPDLHSELNLSSLELGDSALYFCASSEDRGHSNQPQHFGDGTRLSIL.

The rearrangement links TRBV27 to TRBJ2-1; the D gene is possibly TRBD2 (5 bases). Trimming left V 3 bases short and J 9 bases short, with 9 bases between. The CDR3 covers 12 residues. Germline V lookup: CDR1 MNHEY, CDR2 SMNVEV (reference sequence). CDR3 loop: CASSLKRGEQFF. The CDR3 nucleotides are TGTGCCAGCAGTTTGAAACGGGGTGAGCAGTTCTTC.

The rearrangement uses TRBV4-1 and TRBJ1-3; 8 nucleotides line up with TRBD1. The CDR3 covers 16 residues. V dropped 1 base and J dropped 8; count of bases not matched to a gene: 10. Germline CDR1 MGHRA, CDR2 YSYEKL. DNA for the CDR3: TGCGCCAGCAGCCAAGGGTATGGACAGGGAGAAGACACCATATATTTT. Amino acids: CASSQGYGQGEDTIYF.

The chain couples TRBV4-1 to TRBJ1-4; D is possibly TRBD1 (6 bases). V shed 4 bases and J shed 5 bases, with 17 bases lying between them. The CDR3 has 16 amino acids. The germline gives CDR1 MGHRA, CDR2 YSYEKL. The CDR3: CASSPRQAASNEKLFF. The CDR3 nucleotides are TGCGCCAGCAGCCCTAGACAGGCGGCCTCCAATGAAAAACTGTTTTTT.

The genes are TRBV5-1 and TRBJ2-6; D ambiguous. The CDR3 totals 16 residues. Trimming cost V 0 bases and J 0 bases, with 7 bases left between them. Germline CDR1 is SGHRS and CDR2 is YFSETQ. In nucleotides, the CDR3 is TGCGCCAGCAGCTTGGACAAAAACTCTGGGGCCAACGTCCTGACTTTC. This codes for CASSLDKNSGANVLTF.

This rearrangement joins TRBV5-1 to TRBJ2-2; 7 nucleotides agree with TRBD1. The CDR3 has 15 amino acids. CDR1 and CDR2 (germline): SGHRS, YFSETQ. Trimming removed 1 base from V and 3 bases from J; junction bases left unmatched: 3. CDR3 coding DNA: TGCGCCAGCAGCTTGAGGGACAGCTACACCGGGGAGCTGTTTTTT. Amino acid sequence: CASSLRDSYTGELFF.

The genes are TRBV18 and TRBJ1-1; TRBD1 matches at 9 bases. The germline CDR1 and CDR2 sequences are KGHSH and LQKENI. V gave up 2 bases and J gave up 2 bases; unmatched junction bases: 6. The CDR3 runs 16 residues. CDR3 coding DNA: TGTGCCAGCTCACCAAGACAGGGGGAAGGAAACACTGAAGCTTTCTTT. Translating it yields CASSPRQGEGNTEAFF.

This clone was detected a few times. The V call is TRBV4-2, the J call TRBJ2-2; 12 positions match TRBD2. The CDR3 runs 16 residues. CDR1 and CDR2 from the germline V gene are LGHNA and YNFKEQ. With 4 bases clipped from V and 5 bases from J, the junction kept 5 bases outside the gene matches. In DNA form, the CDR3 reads TGTGCCAGCAGCCCAAAGACTAGCGGGAGAACCGGGGAGCTGTTTTTT. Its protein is CASSPKTSGRTGELFF.

Written as DNA, the CDR3 is TGTGCCAGCAGCGCAATGCCGGGTAATGAGCAGTTCTTC. The encoded protein is CASSAMPGNEQFF. The chain uses TRBV4-2 and TRBJ2-1, with unresolved D. This CDR3 contains 13 residues. V gave up 5 bases and J gave up 7 bases, with 12 bases separating them. In germline, CDR1 is LGHNA, CDR2 YNFKEQ.

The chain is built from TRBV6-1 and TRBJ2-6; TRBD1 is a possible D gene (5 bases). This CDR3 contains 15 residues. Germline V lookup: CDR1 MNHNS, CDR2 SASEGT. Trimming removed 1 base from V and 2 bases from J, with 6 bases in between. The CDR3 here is CASSEGRAGANVLTF. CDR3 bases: TGTGCCAGCAGTGAAGGCAGGGCTGGGGCCAACGTCCTGACTTTC.

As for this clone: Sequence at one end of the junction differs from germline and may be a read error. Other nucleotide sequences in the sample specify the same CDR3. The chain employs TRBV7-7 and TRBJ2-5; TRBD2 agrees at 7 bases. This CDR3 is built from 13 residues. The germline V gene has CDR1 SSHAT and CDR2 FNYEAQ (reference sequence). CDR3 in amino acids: CASSSSGAETQYF. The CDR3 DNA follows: TGTGCTAGCAGCTCCAGCGGGGCTGAGACCCAGTACTTC.

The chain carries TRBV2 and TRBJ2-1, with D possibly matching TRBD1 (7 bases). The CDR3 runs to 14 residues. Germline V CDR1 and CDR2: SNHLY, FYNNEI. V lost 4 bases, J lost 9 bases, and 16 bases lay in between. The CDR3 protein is CASSVAGGLTEQFF. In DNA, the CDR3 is TGTGCCAGCAGTGTCGCAGGGGGGCTTACTGAGCAGTTCTTC.

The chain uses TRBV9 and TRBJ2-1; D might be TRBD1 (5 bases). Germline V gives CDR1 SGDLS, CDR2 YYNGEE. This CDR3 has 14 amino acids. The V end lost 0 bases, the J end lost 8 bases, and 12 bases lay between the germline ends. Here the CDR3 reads CASSVGGEGDEQFF. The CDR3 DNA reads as TGTGCCAGCAGCGTAGGGGGCGAAGGGGATGAGCAGTTCTTC.

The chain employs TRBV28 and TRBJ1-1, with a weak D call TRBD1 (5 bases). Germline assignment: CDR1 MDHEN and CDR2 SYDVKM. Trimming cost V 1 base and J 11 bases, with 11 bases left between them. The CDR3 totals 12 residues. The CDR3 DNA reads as TGTGCCAGCAGTTTATTCCCCCCAGGGGCTTTCTTT. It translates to CASSLFPPGAFF.